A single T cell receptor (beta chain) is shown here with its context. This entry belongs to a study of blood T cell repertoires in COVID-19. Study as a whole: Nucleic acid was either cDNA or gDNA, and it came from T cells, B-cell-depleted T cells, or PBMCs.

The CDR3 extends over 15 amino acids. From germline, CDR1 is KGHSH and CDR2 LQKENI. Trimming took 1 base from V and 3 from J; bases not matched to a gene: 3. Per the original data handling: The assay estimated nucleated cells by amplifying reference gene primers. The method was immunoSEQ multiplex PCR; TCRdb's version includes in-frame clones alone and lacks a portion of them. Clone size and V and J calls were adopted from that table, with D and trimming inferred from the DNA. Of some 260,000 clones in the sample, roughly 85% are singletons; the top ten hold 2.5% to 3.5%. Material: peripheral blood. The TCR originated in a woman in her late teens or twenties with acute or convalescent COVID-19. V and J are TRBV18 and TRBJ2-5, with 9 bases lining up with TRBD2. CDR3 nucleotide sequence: TGTGCCAGCTCACCACTTAGCGGGAGCGAAGAGACCCAGTACTTC. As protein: CASSPLSGSEETQYF.